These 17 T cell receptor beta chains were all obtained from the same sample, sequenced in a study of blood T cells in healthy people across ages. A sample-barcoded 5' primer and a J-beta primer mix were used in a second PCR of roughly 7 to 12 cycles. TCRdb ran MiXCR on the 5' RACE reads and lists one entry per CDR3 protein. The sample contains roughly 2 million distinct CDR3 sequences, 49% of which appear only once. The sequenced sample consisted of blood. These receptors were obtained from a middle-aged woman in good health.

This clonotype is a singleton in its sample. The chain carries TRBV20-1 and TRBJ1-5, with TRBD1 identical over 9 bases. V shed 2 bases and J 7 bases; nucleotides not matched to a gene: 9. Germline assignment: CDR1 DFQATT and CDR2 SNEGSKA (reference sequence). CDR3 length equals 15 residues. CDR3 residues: CSARHTGTGKQPQHF. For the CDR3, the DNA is TGCAGTGCTAGACATACCGGGACAGGGAAGCAGCCCCAGCATTTT.

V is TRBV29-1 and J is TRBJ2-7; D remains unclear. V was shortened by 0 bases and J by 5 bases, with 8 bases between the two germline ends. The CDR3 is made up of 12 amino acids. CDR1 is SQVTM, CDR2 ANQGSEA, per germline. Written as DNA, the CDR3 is TGCAGCGTTGAAGATCGCCCAGACGAGCAGTACTTC. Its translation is CSVEDRPDEQYF.

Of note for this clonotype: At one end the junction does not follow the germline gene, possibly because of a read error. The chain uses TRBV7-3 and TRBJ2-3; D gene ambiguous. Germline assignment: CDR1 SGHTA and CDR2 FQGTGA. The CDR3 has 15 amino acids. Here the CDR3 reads CAGSLTSSSGDTQYF. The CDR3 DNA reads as TGTGCCGGCAGCTTAACGAGCAGTTCGGGAGATACGCAGTATTTT.

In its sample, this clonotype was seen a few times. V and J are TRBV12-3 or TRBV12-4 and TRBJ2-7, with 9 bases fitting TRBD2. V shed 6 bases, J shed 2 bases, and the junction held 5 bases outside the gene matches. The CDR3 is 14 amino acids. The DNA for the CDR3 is TGTGCCAGCAGGGCCGAGCGGGGGGCCTACGAGCAGTACTTC. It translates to CASRAERGAYEQYF.

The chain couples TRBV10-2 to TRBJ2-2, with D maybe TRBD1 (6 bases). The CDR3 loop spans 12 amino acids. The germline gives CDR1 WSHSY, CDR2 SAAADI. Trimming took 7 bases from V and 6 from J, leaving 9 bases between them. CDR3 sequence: CASKTGSGELFF. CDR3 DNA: TGCGCCAGCAAGACAGGTTCCGGGGAGCTGTTTTTT.

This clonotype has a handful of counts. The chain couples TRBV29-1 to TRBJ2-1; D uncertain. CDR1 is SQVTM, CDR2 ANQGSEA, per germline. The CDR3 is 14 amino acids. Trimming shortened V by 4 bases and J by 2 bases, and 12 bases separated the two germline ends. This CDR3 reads CSVGAPTTYNEQFF. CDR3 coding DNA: TGCAGCGTTGGGGCCCCGACCACCTACAATGAGCAGTTCTTC.

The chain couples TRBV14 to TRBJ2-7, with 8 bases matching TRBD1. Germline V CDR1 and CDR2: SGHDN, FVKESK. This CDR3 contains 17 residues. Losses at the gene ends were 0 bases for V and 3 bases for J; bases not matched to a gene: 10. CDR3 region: CASSQERGDRTHYEQYF. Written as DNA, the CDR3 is TGTGCCAGCAGCCAAGAGAGGGGGGACAGGACCCACTACGAGCAGTACTTC.

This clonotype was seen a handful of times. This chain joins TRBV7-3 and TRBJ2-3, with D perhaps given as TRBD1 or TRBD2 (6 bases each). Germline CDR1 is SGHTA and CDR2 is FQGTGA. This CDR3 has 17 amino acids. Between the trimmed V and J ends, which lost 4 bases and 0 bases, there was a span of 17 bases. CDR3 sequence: CASSSGAPGTSTDTQYF. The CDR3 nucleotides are TGTGCCAGCAGCTCGGGGGCCCCGGGGACTAGCACAGATACGCAGTATTTT.

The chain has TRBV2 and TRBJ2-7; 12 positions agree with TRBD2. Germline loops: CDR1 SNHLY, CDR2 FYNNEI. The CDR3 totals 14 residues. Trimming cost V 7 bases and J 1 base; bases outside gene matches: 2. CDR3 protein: CASKTSGGSYEQYF. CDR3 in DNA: TGTGCCAGCAAGACTAGCGGGGGTTCCTACGAGCAGTACTTC.

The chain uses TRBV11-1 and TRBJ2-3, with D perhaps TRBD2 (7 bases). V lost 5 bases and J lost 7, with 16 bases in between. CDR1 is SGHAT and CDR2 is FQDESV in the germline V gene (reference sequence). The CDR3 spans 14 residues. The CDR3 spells CASSANGGTNTQYF. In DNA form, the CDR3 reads TGTGCCAGCAGCGCTAACGGGGGGACAAATACGCAGTATTTT.

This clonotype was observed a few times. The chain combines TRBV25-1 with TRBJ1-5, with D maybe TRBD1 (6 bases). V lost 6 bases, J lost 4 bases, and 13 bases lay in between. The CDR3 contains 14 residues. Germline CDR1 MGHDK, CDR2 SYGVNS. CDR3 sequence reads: CASRETGRNQPQHF. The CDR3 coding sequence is TGTGCCAGCAGAGAGACAGGACGGAATCAGCCCCAGCATTTT.

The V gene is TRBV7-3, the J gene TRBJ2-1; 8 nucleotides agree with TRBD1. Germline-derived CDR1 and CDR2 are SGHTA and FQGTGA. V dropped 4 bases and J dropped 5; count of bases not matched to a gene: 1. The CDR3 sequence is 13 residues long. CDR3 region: CASSWTGNNEQFF. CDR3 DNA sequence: TGTGCCAGCAGCTGGACAGGGAACAATGAGCAGTTCTTC. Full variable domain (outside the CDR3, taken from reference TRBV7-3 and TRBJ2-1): GAGVSQTPSNKVTEKGKYVELRCDPISGHTALYWYRQSLGQGPEFLIYFQGTGAADDSGLPNDRFFAVRPEGSVSTLKIQRTERGDSAVYLCASSWTGNNEQFFGPGTRLTVL.

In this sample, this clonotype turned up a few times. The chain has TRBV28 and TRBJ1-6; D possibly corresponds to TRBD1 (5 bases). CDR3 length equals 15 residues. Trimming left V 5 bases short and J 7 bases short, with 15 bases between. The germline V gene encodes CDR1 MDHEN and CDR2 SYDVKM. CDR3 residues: CASSVDTRPNSPLHF. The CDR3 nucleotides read TGTGCCAGCAGTGTGGACACTAGGCCAAATTCACCCCTCCACTTT.

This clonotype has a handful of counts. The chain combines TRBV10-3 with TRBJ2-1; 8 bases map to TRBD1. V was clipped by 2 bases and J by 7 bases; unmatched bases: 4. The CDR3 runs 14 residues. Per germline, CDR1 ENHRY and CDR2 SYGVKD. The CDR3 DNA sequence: TGTGCCATCAGTGAGACAGGGGGGAAAAATGAGCAGTTCTTC. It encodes CAISETGGKNEQFF.

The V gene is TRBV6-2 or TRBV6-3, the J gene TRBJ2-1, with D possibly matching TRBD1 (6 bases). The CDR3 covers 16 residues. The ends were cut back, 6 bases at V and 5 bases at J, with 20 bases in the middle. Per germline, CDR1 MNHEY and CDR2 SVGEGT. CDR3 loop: CASSNPGVGTHNEQFF. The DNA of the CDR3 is TGTGCCAGCAGCAACCCAGGGGTTGGGACACACAATGAGCAGTTCTTC.

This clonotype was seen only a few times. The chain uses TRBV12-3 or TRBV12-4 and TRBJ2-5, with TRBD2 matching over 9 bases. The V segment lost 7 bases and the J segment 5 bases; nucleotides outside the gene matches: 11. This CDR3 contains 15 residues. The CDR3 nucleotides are TGTGCCAGCACTGAGCGGGGGGCTCCCCGGGAGACCCAGTACTTC. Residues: CASTERGAPRETQYF.

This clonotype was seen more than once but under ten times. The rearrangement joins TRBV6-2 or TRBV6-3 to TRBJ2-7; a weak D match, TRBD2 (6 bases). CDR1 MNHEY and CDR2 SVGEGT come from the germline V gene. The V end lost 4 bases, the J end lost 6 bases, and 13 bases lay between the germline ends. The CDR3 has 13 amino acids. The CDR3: CASSSPGEAEQYF. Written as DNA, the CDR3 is TGTGCCAGCAGTTCCCCGGGGGAGGCCGAGCAGTACTTC.